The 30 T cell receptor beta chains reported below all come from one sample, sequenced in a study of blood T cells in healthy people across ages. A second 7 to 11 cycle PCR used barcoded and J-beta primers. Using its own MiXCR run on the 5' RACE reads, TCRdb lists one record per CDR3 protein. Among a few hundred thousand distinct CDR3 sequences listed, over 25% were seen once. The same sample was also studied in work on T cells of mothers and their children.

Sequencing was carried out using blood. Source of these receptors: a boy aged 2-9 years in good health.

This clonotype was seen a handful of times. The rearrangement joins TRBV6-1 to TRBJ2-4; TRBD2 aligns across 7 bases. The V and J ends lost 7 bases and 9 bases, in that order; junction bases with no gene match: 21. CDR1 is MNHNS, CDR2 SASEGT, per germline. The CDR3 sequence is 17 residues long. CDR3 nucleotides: TGTGCCAGCACCCCACAGGTCTACCTAGGGGAGGGTGGCATTCAGTACTTC. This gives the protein CASTPQVYLGEGGIQYF.

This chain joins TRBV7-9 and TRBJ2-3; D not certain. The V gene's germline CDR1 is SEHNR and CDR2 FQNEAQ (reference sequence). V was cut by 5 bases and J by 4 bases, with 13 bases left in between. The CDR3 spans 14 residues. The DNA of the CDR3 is TGTGCCAGCAGCCCCGCGATAGTTTCAGATACGCAGTATTTT. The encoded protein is CASSPAIVSDTQYF.

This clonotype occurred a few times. The CDR3 bases are TGCAGTGCGGGACAGGGTAGCCACGAGCAGTACTTC. Translation gives CSAGQGSHEQYF. The V and J genes are TRBV20-1 and TRBJ2-7, with 9 bases identical to TRBD1. There are 12 residues in the CDR3. Germline trimming cut 6 bases from V and 5 bases from J; bases unmatched to any gene: 5. Germline V gene data show CDR1 as DFQATT and CDR2 as SNEGSKA (reference sequence).

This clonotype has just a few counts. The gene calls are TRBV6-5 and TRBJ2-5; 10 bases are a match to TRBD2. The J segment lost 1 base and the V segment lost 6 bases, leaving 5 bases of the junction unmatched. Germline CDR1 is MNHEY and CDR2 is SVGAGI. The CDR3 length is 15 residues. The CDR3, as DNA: TGTGCCAGCAGCCCAGCGGGGGGGCCCCAAGAGACCCAGTACTTC. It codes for CASSPAGGPQETQYF.

CDR3 amino acids: CASSPEGGRSTGELFF. Here the CDR3 DNA reads TGTGCCAGCAGCCCGGAGGGGGGGCGCTCCACCGGGGAGCTGTTTTTT. The chain carries TRBV7-9 and TRBJ2-2; D is perhaps TRBD2 (7 bases). The CDR3 covers 16 residues. Germline lookup yields CDR1 SEHNR and CDR2 FQNEAQ (reference sequence). V lost 5 bases, J lost 4 bases, and 17 bases lay in between.

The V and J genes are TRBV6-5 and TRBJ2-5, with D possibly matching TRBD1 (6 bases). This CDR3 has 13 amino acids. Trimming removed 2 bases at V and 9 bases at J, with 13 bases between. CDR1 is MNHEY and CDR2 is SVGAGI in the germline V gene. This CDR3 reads CASSYKGEGAQYF. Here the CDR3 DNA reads TGTGCCAGCAGTTACAAGGGAGAGGGGGCCCAGTACTTC.

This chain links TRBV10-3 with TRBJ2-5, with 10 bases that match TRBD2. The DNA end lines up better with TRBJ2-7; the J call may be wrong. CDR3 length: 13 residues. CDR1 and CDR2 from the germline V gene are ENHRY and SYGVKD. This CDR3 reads CAIRIAGGYEQYF. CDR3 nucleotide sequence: TGTGCCATCAGAATAGCGGGAGGCTACGAGCAGTACTTC.

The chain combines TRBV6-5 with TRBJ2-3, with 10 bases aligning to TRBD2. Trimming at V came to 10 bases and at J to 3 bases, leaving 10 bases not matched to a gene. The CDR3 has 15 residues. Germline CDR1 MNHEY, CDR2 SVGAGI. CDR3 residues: CANTSGTSVTDTQYF. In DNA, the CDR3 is TGTGCCAACACCTCCGGGACTAGCGTTACAGATACGCAGTATTTT.

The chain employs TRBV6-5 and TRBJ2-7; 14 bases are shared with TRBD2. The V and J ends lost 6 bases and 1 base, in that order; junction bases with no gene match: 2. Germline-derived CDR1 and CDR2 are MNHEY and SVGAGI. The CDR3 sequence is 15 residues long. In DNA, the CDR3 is TGTGCCAGCAGGCGGACTAGCGGGGGGTCCTACGAGCAGTACTTC. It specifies CASRRTSGGSYEQYF.

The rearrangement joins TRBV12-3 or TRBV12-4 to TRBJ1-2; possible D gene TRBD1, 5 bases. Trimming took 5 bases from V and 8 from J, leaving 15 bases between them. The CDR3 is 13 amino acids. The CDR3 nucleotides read TGTGCCAGCAGTCCGCCTCCAGGGTTGGGCTACACCTTC. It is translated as CASSPPPGLGYTF.

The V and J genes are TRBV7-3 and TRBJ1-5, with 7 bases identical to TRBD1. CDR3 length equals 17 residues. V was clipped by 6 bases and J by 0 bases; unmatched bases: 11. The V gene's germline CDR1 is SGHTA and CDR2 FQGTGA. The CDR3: CASRGDSMTYSNQPQHF. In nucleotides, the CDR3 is TGTGCCAGCAGGGGGGACAGTATGACTTATAGCAATCAGCCCCAGCATTTT.

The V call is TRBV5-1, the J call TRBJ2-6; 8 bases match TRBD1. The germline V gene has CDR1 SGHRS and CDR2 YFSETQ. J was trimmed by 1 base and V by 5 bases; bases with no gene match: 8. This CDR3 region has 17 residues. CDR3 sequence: CASRTGTGESGANVLTF. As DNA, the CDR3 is TGCGCCAGCAGAACCGGGACAGGAGAGTCTGGGGCCAACGTCCTGACTTTC.

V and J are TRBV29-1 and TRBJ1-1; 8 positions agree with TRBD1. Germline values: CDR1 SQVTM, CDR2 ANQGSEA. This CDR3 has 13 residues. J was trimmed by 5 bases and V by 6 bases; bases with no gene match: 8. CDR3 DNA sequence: TGCAGCGTCGCGACAGGGGTGGATACTGAAGCTTTCTTT. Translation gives CSVATGVDTEAFF.

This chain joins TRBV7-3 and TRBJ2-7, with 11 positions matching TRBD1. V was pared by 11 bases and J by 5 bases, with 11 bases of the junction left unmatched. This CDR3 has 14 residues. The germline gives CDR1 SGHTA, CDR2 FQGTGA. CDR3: CAALGQGACDEQYF. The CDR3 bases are TGTGCCGCCCTAGGACAGGGGGCGTGCGACGAGCAGTACTTC.

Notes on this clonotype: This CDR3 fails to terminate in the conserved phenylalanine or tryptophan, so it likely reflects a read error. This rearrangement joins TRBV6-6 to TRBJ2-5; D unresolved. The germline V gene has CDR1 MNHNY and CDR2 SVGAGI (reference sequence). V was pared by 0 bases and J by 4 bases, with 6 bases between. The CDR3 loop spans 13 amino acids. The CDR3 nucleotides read TGTGCCAGCAGTTACTCGCCGGGAGAGACCCAGTACCTC. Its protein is CASSYSPGETQYL.

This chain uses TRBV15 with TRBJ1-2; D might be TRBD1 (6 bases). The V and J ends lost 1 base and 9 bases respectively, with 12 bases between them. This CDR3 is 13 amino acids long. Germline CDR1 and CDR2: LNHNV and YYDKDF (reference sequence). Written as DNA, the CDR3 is TGTGCCACCAGCAGAGCAGGGGCGGGGAGCTACACCTTC. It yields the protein CATSRAGAGSYTF. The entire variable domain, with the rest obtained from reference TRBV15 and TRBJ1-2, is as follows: DAMVIQNPRYQVTQFGKPVTLSCSQTLNHNVMYWYQQKSSQAPKLLFHYYDKDFNNEADTPDNFQSRRPNTSFCFLDIRSPGLGDTAMYLCATSRAGAGSYTFGSGTRLTVV.

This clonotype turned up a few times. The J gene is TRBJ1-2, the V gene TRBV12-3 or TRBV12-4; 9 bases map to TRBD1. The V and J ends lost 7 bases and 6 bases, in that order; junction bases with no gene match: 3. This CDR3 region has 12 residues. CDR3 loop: CASTTGGHGYTF. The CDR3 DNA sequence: TGTGCCAGCACCACAGGGGGCCATGGCTACACCTTC.

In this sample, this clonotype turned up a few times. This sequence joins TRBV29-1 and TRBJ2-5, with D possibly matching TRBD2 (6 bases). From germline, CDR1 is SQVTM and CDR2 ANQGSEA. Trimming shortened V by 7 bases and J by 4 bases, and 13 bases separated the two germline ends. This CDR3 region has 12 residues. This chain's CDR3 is CSALGSGETQYF. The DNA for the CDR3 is TGCAGCGCCCTCGGGAGCGGAGAGACCCAGTACTTC.

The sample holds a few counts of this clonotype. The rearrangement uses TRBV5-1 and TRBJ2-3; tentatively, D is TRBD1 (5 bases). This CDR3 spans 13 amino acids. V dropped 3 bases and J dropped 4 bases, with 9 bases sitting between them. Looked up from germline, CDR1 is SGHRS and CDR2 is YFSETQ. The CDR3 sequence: CASSWKGADTQYF. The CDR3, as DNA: TGCGCCAGCAGCTGGAAAGGGGCAGATACGCAGTATTTT.

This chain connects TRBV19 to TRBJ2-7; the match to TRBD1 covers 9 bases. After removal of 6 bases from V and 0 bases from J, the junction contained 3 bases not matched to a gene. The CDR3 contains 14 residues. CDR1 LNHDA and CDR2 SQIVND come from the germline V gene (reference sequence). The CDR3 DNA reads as TGTGCCAGTAGGAAGACAGGGGGCTCCTACGAGCAGTACTTC. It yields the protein CASRKTGGSYEQYF.

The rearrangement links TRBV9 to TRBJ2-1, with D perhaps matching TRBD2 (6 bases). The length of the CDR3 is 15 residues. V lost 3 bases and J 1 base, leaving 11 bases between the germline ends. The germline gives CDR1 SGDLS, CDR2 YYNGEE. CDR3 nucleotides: TGTGCCAGCAGCGGCGGGACCCCATCCTACAATGAGCAGTTCTTC. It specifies CASSGGTPSYNEQFF.

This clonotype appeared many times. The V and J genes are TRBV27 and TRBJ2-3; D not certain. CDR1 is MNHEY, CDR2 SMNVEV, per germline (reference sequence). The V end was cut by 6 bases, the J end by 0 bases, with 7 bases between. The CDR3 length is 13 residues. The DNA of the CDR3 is TGTGCCAGCAGACAGTCTAGCACAGATACGCAGTATTTT. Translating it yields CASRQSSTDTQYF.

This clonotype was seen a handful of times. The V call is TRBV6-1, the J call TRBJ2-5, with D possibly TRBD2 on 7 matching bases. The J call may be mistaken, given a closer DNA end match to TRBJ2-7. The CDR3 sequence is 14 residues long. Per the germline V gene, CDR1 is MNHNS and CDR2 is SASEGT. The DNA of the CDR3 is TGTGCCAGCAGTATCCAAGGGGGGGCCTACGAGCAGTACTTC. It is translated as CASSIQGGAYEQYF.

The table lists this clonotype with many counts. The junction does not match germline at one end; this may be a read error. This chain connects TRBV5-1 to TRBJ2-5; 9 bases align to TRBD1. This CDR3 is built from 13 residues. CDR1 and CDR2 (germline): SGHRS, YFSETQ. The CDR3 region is CASSLDRGETQYF. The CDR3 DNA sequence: TGTGCCAGCAGTTTGGACAGGGGAGAGACCCAGTACTTC.

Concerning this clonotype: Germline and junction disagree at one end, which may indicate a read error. The CDR3 reads CSATKDSRSCPF. The CDR3 nucleotides are TGCAGTGCCACAAAGGACAGTAGATCGTGCCCCTTC. This sequence joins TRBV20-1 and TRBJ1-2, with a possible D match to TRBD1 (6 bases). Germline V gene data show CDR1 as DFQATT and CDR2 as SNEGSKA (reference sequence). CDR3 length: 12 residues.

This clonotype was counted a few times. The CDR3 is CSATILVEANEQFF. CDR3 DNA sequence: TGCAGTGCTACAATACTGGTGGAAGCGAATGAGCAGTTCTTC. The chain links TRBV20-1 to TRBJ2-5; no firm D call. The J call may be incorrect, as the DNA end agrees better with TRBJ2-1. Looked up from germline, CDR1 is DFQATT and CDR2 is SNEGSKA (reference sequence). This CDR3 spans 14 amino acids.

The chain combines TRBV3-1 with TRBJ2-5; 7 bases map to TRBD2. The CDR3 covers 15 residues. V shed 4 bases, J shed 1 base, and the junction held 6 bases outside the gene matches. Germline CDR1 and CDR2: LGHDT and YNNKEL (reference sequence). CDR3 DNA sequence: TGTGCCAGCAGCCTAGCGGGCGAGCTCCAAGAGACCCAGTACTTC. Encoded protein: CASSLAGELQETQYF.

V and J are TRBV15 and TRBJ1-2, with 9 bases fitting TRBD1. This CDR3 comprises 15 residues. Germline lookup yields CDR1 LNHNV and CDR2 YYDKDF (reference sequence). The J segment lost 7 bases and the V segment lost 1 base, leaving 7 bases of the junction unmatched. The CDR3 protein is CATSRGRGQGSGYTF. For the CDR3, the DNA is TGTGCCACCAGCAGAGGCCGGGGACAGGGTAGTGGCTACACCTTC. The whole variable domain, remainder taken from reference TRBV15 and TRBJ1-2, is DAMVIQNPRYQVTQFGKPVTLSCSQTLNHNVMYWYQQKSSQAPKLLFHYYDKDFNNEADTPDNFQSRRPNTSFCFLDIRSPGLGDTAMYLCATSRGRGQGSGYTFGSGTRLTVV.

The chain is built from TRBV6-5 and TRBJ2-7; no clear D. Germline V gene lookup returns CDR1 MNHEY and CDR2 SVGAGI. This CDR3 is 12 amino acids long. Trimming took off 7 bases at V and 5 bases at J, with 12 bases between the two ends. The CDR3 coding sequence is TGTGCCAGCATGGGGTCCCCCCACGAGCAGTACTTC. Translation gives CASMGSPHEQYF.

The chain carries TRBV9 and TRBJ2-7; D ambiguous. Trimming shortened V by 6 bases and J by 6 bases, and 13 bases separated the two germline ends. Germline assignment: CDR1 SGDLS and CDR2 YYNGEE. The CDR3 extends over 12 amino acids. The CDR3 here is CASNPIIGEQYF. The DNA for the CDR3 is TGTGCCAGCAACCCCATAATAGGCGAGCAGTACTTC.